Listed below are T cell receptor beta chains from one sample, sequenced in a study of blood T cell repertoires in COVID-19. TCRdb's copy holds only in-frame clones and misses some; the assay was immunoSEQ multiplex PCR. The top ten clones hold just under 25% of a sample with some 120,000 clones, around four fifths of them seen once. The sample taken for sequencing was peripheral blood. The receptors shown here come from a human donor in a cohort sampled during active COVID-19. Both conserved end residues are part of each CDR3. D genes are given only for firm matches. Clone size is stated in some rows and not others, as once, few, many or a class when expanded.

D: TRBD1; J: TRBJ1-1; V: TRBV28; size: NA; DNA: TGTGCCAGCAGTCCGGGACAGGGCTTCAAGGTCGAAGCTTTCTTT; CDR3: CASSPGQGFKVEAFF
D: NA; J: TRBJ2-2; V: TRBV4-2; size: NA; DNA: TGTGCCAGCAGACAGGAGGGGGCGAGGCTGTTTTTT; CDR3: CASRQEGARLFF
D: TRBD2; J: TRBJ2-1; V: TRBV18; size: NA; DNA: TGTGCCAGCTCGACACTAGCGGGAAGGGCCTACAATGAGCAGTTCTTC; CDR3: CASSTLAGRAYNEQFF
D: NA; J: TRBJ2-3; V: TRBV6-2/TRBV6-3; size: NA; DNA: TGTGCCAGCAGTTCTTTAGGGGGGGCTGTAGATACGCAGTATTTT; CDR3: CASSSLGGAVDTQYF
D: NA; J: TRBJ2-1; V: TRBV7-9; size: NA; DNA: TGTGCCAGCAGCTCCAATCTAAAGCAAATCAACAATGAGCAGTTCTTC; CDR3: CASSSNLKQINNEQFF
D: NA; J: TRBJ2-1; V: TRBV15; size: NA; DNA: TGTGCCACCAGCAGAGATAGGAGGGGGCGAGGTGAGCAGTTCTTC; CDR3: CATSRDRRGRGEQFF
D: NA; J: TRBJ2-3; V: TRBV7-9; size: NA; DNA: TGTGCCAGCAGCTCGAGCACAGATACGCAGTATTTT; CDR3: CASSSSTDTQYF
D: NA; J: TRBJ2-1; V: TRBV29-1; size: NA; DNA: TGCAGCGTTGTACTAGGCAGGGGTGGCAATGAGCAGTTCTTC; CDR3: CSVVLGRGGNEQFF
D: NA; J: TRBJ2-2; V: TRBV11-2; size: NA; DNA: TGTGCCAGCAGTTTACAACTTAGCGGGAACACCGGGGAGCTGTTTTTT; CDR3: CASSLQLSGNTGELFF
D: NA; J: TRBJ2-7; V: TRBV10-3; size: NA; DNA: TGTGCCACCGGGACGGGCGGGGAGTCCTACGAGCAGTACTTC; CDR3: CATGTGGESYEQYF
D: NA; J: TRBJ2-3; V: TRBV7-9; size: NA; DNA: TGTGCCAGCAGCTTACAAACAGATACGCAGTATTTT; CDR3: CASSLQTDTQYF
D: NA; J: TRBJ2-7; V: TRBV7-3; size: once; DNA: TGTGCCAGCAGGGGGTCCGGAACAGGGCTAGGCGAGCAGTACTTC; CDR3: CASRGSGTGLGEQYF
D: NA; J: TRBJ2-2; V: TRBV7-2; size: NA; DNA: TGTGCCAGCAGCCCCGTGGGCGCAATCACCGGGGAGCTGTTTTTT; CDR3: CASSPVGAITGELFF
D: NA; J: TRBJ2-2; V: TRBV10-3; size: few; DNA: TGTGCCATCAGTAGCTCCCTTGCGGGATCCGGGGAGCTGTTTTTT; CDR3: CAISSSLAGSGELFF
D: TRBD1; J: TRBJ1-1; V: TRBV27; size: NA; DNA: TGTGCCAGCAGTCCCCTTGGTTCAGGGGGGAACACTGAAGCTTTCTTT; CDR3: CASSPLGSGGNTEAFF
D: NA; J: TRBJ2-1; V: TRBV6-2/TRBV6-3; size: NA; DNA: TGTGCCAGCAGTCCGACTAACCCCTACAATGAGCAGTTCTTC; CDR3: CASSPTNPYNEQFF
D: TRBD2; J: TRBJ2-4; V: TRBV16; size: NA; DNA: TGTGCCAGCAGCCAATCAGGCCTAGCGGATTACAAAAACATTCAGTACTTC; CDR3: CASSQSGLADYKNIQYF
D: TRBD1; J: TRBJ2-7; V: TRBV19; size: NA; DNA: TGTGCCAGTATCCAATCCGAGGACAGGGGTTCCTACGAGCAGTACTTC; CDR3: CASIQSEDRGSYEQYF
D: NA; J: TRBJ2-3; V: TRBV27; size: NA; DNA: TGTGCCAGCAGCTCGTTTGAGCGCCTCACAGATACGCAGTATTTT; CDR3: CASSSFERLTDTQYF
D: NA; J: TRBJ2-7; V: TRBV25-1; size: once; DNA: TGTGCCAGCAGTGCCACCGACAGGGAGGACAACGAGCAGTACTTC; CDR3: CASSATDREDNEQYF
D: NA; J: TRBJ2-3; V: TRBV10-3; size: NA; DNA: TGTGCCATCAGTGAGTCGCTCCAGCCCACTAGAAGCACAGATACGCAGTATTTT; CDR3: CAISESLQPTRSTDTQYF
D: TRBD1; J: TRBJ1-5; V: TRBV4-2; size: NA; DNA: TGTGCCAGCAGCCGGGGACAGGGGAGCCAGCCCCAGCATTTT; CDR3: CASSRGQGSQPQHF
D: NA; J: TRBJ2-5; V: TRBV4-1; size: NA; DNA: TGCGCCAGCAGCCGCACAAGGGGGGGGCAAGAGACCCAGTACTTC; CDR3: CASSRTRGGQETQYF
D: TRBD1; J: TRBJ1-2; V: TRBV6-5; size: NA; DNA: TGTGCCAGCAGTCCGGGACAGAACTATGGCTACACCTTC; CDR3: CASSPGQNYGYTF
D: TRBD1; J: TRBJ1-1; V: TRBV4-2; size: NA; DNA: TGTGCCAGCAGCCAAGAAGTCGGGACAGGGAGGAGAGTGAACACTGAAGCTTTCTTT; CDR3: CASSQEVGTGRRVNTEAFF
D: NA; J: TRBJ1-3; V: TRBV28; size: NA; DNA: TGTGCCAGCAGTTCGGGGTTCTCTGGAAACACCATATATTTT; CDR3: CASSSGFSGNTIYF
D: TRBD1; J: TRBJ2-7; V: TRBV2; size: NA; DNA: TGTGCCAGCAGTGAAAGGACAGGGGGGAACGAGCAGTACTTC; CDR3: CASSERTGGNEQYF
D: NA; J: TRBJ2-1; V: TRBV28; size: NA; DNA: TGTGCCAGCAGTTTAGGAGGGACCAGCTCCTACAATGAGCAGTTCTTC; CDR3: CASSLGGTSSYNEQFF
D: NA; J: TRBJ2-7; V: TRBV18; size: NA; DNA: TGTGCCAGCTCACAACTCCCCAGGGACGAGCAGTACTTC; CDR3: CASSQLPRDEQYF
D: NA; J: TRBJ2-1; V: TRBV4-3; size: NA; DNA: TGCGCCAGCAGCCAAGATCACAGGGGAGGCGATGAGCAGTTCTTC; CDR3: CASSQDHRGGDEQFF
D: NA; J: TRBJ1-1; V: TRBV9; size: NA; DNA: TGTGCCAGCAGCGTAGACGTCGGGGGGTTCGCTGAAGCTTTCTTT; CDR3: CASSVDVGGFAEAFF
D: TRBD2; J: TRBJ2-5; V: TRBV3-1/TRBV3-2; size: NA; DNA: TGTGCCAGCAGCCCCACCCCCACTAGCGGGGGGGAGACCCAGTACTTC; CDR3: CASSPTPTSGGETQYF
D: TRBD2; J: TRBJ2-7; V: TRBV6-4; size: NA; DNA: TGTGCCAGCACCAGTGACCCGTCGGGAGGGCTATACGAGCAGTACTTC; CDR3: CASTSDPSGGLYEQYF
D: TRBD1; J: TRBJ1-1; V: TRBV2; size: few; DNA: TGTGCCAGCAGTGACAGGGGGCGGACTGAAGCTTTCTTT; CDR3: CASSDRGRTEAFF
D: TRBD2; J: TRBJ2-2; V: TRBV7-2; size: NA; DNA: TGTGCCAGCAGCTTAATTGGGACTAGCGGGATCACCGGGGAGCTGTTTTTT; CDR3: CASSLIGTSGITGELFF
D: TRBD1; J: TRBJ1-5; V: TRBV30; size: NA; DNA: TGTGCCTGGAGGACAGGGGAGGGTCAGCCCCAGCATTTT; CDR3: CAWRTGEGQPQHF
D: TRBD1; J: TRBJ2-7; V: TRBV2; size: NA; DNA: TGTGCCAGCAATCCGGGACAGGGAACCTACGAGCAGTACTTC; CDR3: CASNPGQGTYEQYF
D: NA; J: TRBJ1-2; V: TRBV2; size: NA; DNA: TGTGCCAGCAGTAGATCGACAGCGAACTATGGCTACACCTTC; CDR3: CASSRSTANYGYTF
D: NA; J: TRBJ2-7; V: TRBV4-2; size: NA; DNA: TGTGCCAGCAGCCAAGCCTCTACCTGGTCCTACGAGCAGTACTTC; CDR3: CASSQASTWSYEQYF
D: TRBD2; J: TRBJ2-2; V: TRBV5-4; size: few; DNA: TGTGCCAGCAGCCTGGGACTAGCGGGAGGAAGGCTGTTTTTT; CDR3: CASSLGLAGGRLFF